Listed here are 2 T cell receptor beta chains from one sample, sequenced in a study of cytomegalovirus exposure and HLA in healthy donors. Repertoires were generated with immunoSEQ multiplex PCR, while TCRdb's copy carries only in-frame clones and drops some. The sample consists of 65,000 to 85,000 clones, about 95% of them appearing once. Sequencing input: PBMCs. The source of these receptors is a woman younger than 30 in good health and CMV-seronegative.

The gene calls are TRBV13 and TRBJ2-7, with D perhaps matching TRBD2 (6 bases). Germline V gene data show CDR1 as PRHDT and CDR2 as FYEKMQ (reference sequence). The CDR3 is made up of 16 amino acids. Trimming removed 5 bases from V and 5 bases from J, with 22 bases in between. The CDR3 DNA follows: TGTGCCAGCAGCGGACGAGGTTTTGGGGGGAGGCACGAGCAGTACTTC. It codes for CASSGRGFGGRHEQYF.

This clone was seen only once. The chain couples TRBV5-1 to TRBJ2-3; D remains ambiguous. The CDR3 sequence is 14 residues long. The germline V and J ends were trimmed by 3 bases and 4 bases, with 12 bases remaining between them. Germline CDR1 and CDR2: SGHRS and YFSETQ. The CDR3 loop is CASSSLDGPDTQYF. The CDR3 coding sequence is TGCGCCAGCAGCTCGCTAGACGGTCCAGATACGCAGTATTTT.